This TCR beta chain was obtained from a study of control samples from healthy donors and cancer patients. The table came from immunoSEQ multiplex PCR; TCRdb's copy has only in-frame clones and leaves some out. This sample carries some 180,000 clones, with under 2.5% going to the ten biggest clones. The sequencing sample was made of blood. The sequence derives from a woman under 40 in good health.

Here the CDR3 reads CASSNGPKETQYF. The CDR3, as DNA: TGTGCCAGCAGCAACGGACCCAAAGAGACCCAGTACTTC. The chain uses TRBV6-6 and TRBJ2-5, with D hard to call. Trimming cost V 6 bases and J 3 bases, with 11 bases left between them. Per germline, CDR1 MNHNY and CDR2 SVGAGI (reference sequence). This CDR3 comprises 13 residues.